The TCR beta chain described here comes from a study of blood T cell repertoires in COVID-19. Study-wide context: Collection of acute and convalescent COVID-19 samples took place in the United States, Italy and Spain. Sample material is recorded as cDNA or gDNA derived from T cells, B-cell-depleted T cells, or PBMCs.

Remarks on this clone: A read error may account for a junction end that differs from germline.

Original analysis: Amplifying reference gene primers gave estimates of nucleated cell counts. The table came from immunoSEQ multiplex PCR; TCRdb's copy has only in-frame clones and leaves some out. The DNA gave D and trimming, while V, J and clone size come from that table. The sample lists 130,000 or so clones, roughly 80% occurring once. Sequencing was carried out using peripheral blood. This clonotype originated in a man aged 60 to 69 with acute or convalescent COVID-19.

The CDR3, as DNA: TGTGCCACCTTCGGGACTAGCGGTAACTTC. It translates to CATFGTSGNF. The chain is built from TRBV2 and TRBJ2-5, with 11 positions matching TRBD2. CDR1 and CDR2 from the germline V gene are SNHLY and FYNNEI. The CDR3 covers 10 residues.